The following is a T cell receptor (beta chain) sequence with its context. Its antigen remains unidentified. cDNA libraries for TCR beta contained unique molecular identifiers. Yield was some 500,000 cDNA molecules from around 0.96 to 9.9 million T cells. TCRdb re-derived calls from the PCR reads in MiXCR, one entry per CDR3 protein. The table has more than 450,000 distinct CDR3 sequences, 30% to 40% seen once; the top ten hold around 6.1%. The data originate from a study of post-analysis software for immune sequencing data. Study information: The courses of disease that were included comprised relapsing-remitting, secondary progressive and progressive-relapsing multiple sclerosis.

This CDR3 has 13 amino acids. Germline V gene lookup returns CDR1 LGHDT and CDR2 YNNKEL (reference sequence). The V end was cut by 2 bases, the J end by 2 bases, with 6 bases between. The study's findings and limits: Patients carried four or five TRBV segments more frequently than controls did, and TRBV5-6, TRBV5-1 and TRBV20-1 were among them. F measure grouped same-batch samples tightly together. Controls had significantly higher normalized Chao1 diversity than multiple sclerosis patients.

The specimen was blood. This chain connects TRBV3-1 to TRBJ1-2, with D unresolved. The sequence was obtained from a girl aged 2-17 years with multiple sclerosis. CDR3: CASSQIGNYGYTF. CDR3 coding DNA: TGTGCCAGCAGCCAAATAGGAAACTATGGCTACACCTTC.